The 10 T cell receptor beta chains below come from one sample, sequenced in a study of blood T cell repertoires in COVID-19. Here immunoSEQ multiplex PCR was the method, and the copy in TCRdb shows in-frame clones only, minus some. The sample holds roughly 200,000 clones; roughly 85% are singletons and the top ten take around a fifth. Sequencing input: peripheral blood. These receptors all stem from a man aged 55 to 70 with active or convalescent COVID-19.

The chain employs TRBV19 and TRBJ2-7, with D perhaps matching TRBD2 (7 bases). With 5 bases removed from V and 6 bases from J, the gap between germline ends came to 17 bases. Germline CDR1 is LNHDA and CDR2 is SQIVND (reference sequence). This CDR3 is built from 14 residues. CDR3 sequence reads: CASSAQGGSLEQYF. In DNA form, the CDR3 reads TGTGCCAGTAGTGCACAGGGAGGGTCCCTCGAGCAGTACTTC.

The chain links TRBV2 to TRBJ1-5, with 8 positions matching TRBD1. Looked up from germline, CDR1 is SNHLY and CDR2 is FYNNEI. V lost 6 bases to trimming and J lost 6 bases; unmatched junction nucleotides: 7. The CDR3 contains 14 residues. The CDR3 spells CASRRTGLSQPQHF. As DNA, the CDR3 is TGTGCCAGCAGGAGGACAGGGCTTTCTCAGCCCCAGCATTTT.

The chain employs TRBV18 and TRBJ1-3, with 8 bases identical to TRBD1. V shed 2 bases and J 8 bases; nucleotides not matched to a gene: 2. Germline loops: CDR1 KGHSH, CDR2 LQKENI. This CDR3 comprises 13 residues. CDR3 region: CASSPGQGYTIYF. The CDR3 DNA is TGTGCCAGCTCACCAGGACAGGGTTACACCATATATTTT.

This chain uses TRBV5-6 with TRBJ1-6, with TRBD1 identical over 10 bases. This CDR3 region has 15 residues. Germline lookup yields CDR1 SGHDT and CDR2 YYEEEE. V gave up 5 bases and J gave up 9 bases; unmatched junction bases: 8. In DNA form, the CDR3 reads TGTGCCAGCAGTAACACCGGGACAGGGGTTTCACCCCTCCACTTT. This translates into CASSNTGTGVSPLHF.

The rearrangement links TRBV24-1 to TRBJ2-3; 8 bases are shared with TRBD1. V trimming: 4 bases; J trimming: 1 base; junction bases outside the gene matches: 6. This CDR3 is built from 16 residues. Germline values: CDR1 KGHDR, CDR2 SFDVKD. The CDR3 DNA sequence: TGTGCCACCAGTGACGGACAGGGTGGTGGCACAGATACGCAGTATTTT. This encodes CATSDGQGGGTDTQYF.

Written as DNA, the CDR3 is TGCGCCAGCAGCTTTGAACGACTAGCGGGGGGCTACGAGCAGTACTTC. This encodes CASSFERLAGGYEQYF. The chain is built from TRBV5-1 and TRBJ2-7; TRBD2 agrees at 13 bases. Germline V gene lookup returns CDR1 SGHRS and CDR2 YFSETQ. The CDR3 spans 16 residues. V trimming: 2 bases; J trimming: 3 bases; junction bases outside the gene matches: 5.

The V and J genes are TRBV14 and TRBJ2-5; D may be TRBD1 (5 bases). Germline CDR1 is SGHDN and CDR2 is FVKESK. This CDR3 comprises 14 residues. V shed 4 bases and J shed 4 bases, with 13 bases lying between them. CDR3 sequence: CASSPTVLGETQYF. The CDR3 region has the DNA TGTGCCAGCAGCCCGACAGTCTTGGGAGAGACCCAGTACTTC. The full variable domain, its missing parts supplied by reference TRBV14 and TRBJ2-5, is EAGVTQFPSHSVIEKGQTVTLRCDPISGHDNLYWYRRVMGKEIKFLLHFVKESKQDESGMPNNRFLAERTGGTYSTLKVQPAELEDSGVYFCASSPTVLGETQYFGPGTRLLVL.

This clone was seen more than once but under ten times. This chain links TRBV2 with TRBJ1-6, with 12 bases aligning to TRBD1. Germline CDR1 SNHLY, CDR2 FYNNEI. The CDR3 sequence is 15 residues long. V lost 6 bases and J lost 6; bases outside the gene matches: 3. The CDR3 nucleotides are TGTGCCAGCAGAGGGACAGGGGGCTTTAATTCACCCCTCCACTTT. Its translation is CASRGTGGFNSPLHF.

The CDR3 loop is CSVTQGTGNTIYF. The CDR3 DNA is TGCAGCGTTACACAGGGTACTGGAAACACCATATATTTT. The genes are TRBV29-1 and TRBJ1-3; tentatively, D is TRBD1 (6 bases). Trimming shortened V by 5 bases and J by 2 bases, and 10 bases separated the two germline ends. The CDR3 is made up of 13 amino acids. The germline CDR1 and CDR2 sequences are SQVTM and ANQGSEA.

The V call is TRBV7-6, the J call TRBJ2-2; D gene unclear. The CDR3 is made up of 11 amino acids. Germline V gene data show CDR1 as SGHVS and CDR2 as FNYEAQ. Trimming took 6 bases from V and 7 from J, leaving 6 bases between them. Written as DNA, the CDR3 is TGTGCCAGCAGTAGTGACGGGGAGCTGTTTTTT. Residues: CASSSDGELFF.